The present T cell receptor beta chain was sequenced within a study of OX40 agonist ivuxolimab in advanced cancers. Study-wide background: Intravenous ivuxolimab at 0.01 to 10 mg/kg was given to patients every 2 weeks.

Sampling times: baseline, cycle 4 day 1, cycle 7 day 1. Some clones are missing from TCRdb's copy, which holds only in-frame ones; the method was immunoSEQ multiplex PCR. The sample includes over 70,000 clones, more than 70% of them seen just once. There are 13 residues in the CDR3. Between the trimmed V and J ends, which lost 4 bases and 4 bases, there was a span of 11 bases. Germline V gene lookup returns CDR1 SEHNR and CDR2 FQNEAQ (reference sequence). J is TRBJ2-7 and V is TRBV7-9; perhaps D is TRBD1 or TRBD2 (6 bases each). This TCR came from an adult with an advanced solid tumor such as melanoma, head and neck, liver or kidney cancer. The sample was CD4+ or CD8+ T cells sorted from blood, taken in a trial of the OX40 agonist ivuxolimab. In DNA form, the CDR3 reads TGTGCCAGCAGCTGGGGGGCCTCGTACGAGCAGTACTTC. Amino acids: CASSWGASYEQYF.